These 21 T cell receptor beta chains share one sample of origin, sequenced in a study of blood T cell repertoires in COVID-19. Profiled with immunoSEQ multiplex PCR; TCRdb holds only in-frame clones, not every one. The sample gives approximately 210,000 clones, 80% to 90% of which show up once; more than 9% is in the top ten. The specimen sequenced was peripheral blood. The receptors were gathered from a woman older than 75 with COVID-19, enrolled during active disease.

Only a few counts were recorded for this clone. This CDR3 reads CASSVRGSNSPLHF. The CDR3 region has the DNA TGTGCCAGCAGTGTCAGGGGGTCAAATTCACCCCTCCACTTT. J is TRBJ1-6 and V is TRBV11-2; 7 nucleotides line up with TRBD1. CDR3 length: 14 amino acids. Germline trimming cut 6 bases from V and 7 bases from J; bases unmatched to any gene: 6. Germline V gene sequence: CDR1 SGHAT, CDR2 FQNNGV.

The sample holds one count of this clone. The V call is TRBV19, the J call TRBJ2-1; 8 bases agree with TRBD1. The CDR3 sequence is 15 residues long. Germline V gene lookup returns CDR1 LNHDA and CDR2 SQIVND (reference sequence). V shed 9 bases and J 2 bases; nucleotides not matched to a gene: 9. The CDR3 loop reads CASHGAGGPYNEQFF. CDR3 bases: TGTGCCAGCCATGGCGCAGGGGGCCCCTACAATGAGCAGTTCTTC.

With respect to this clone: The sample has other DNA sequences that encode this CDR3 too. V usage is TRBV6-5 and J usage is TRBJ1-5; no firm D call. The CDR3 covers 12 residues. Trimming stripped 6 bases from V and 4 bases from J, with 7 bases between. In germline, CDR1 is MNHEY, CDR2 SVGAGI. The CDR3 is CASRTGNQPQHF. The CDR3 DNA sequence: TGTGCCAGCAGGACGGGTAATCAGCCCCAGCATTTT.

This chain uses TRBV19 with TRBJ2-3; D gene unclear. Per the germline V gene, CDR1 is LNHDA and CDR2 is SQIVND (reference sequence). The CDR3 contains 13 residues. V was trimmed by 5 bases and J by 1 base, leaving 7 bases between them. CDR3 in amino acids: CASSVQGTDTQYF. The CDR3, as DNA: TGTGCCAGTAGTGTCCAGGGCACAGATACGCAGTATTTT.

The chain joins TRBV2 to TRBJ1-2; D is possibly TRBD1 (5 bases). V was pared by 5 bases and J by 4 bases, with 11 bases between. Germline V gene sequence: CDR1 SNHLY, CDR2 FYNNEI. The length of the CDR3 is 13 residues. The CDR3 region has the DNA TGTGCCAGCAGTTCCCAGGGAAGCTATGGCTACACCTTC. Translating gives CASSSQGSYGYTF.

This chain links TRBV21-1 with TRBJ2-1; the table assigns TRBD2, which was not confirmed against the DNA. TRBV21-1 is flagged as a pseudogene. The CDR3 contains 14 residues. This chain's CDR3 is CASPQRGANNEQFF. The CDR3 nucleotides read TGTGCCAGCCCACAGCGGGGGGCAAACAATGAGCAGTTCTTC.

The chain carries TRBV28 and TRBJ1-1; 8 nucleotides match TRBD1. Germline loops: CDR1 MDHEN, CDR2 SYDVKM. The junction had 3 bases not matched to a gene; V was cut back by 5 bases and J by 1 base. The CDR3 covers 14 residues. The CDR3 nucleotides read TGTGCCAGCAGTATGACAGGGGCGAACACTGAAGCTTTCTTT. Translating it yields CASSMTGANTEAFF.

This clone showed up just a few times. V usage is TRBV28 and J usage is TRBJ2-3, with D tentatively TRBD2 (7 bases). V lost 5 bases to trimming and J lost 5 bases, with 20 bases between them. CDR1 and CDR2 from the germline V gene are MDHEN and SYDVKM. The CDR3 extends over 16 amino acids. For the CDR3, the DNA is TGTGCCAGCAGTAGCTCGATGGGGGGGCATGTAGATACGCAGTATTTT. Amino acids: CASSSSMGGHVDTQYF.

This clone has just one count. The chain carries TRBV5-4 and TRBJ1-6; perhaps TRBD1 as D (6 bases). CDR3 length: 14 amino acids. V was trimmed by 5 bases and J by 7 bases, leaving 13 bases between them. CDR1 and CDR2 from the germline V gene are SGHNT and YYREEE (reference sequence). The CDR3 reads CASREQGPNSPLHF. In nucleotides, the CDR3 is TGTGCCAGCAGGGAGCAGGGGCCAAATTCACCCCTCCACTTT.

As DNA, the CDR3 is TGTGCCAGCAGCTTGGGGGCTCGCGAAAATGGCTACACCTTC. Protein product: CASSLGARENGYTF. The chain has TRBV5-4 and TRBJ1-2; D gene ambiguous. Trimming took 0 bases from V and 6 from J, leaving 12 bases between them. The CDR3 runs to 14 residues. Germline-derived CDR1 and CDR2 are SGHNT and YYREEE (reference sequence).

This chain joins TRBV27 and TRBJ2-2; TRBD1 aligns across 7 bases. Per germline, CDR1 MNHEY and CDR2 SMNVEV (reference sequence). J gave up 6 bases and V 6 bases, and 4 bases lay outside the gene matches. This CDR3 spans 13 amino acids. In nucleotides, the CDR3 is TGTGCCAGCAGCTACCAGGGGGCCGGGGAGCTGTTTTTT. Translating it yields CASSYQGAGELFF.

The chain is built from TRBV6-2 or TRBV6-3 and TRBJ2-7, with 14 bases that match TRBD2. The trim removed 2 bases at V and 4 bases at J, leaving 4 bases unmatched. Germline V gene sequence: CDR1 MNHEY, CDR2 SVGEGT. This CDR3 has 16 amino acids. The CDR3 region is CASSYGLAGGLYEQYF. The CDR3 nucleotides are TGTGCCAGCAGTTACGGACTAGCGGGGGGCCTTTACGAGCAGTACTTC.

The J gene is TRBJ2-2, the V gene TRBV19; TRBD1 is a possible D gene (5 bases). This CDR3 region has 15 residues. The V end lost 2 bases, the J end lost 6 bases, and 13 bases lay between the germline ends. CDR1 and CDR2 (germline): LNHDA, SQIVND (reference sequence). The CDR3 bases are TGTGCCAGTAGTATAAGGGGCCTGTTGGCCGGGGAGCTGTTTTTT. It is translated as CASSIRGLLAGELFF.

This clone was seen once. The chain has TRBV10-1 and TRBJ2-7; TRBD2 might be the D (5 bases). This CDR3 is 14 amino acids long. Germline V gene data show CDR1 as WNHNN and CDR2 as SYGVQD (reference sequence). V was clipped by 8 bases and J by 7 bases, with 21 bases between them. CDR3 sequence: CASSSGGPGKEQYV. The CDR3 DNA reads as TGCGCCAGCTCCTCCGGCGGCCCCGGGAAAGAGCAGTACGTC.

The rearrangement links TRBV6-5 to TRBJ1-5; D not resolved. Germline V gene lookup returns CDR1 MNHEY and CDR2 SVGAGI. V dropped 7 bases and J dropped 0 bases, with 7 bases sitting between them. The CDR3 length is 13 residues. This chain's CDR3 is CASKHYSNQPQHF. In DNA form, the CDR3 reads TGTGCCAGCAAGCATTATAGCAATCAGCCCCAGCATTTT.

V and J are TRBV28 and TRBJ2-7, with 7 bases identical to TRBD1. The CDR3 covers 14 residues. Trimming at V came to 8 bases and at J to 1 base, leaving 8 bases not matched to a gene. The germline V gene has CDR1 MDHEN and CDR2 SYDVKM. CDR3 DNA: TGTGCCAGCTCAACTCCGGGACAGTCCTACGAGCAGTACTTC. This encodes CASSTPGQSYEQYF.

CDR3 nucleotides: TGTGCCAGCAGCGAACAGGGGCTCCAAGAGACCCAGTACTTC. Translation: CASSEQGLQETQYF. This rearrangement joins TRBV7-2 to TRBJ2-5, with TRBD1 matching over 7 bases. V lost 5 bases to trimming and J lost 1 base; unmatched junction nucleotides: 4. This CDR3 comprises 14 residues. Germline-derived CDR1 and CDR2 are SGHTA and FQGNSA. The complete variable domain, with remaining parts taken from reference TRBV7-2 and TRBJ2-5, reads GAGVSQSPSNKVTEKGKDVELRCDPISGHTALYWYRQSLGQGLEFLIYFQGNSAPDKSGLPSDRFSAERTGGSVSTLTIQRTQQEDSAVYLCASSEQGLQETQYFGPGTRLLVL.

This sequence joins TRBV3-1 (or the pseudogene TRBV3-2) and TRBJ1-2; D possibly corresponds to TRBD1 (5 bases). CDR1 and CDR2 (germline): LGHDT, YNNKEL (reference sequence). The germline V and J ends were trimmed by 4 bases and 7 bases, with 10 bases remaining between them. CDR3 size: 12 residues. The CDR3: CASSPGHFGYTF. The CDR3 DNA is TGTGCCAGCAGCCCAGGACACTTTGGCTACACCTTC.

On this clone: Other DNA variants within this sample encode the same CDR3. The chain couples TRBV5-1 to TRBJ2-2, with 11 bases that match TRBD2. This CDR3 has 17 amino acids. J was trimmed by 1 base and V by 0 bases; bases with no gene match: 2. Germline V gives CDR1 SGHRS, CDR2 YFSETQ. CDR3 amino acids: CASSLGGTSGNTGELFF. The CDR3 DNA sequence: TGCGCCAGCAGCTTGGGCGGGACTAGCGGGAACACCGGGGAGCTGTTTTTT. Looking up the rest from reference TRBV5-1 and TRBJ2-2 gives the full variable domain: KAGVTQTPRYLIKTRGQQVTLSCSPISGHRSVSWYQQTPGQGLQFLFEYFSETQRNKGNFPGRFSGRQFSNSRSEMNVSTLELGDSALYLCASSLGGTSGNTGELFFGEGSRLTVL.

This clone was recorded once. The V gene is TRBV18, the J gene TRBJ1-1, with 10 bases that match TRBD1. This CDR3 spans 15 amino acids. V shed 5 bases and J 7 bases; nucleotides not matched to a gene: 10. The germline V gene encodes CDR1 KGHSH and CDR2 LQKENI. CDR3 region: CASSLKTGGVFEAFF. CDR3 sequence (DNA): TGTGCCAGCTCATTAAAGACAGGGGGCGTGTTTGAAGCTTTCTTT.

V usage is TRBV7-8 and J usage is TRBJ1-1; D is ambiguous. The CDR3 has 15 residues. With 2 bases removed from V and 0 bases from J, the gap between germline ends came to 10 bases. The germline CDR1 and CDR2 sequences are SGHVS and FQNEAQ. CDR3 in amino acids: CASSLSSHMNTEAFF. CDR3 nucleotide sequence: TGTGCCAGCAGCTTAAGTAGTCATATGAACACTGAAGCTTTCTTT.